This note documents a single T cell receptor (beta chain) sequence. The antigen is unknown. These data belong to a study of T cells expressing NK-cell markers. In the study overall: Repertoires of TCR beta were obtained from T cells sorted as CD3+CD56+NKG2C+, CD3+CD56+NKG2C- and CD3+CD56-NKG2C+.

Whole-study findings and limits: The study found dominant NKG2C+ clonotypes at roughly 1.0-8% of CD8+ T cells in roughly six donors.

cDNA encoding TCR beta was synthesized via 5'RACE template switching incorporating UMIs. Using the 5' RACE reads, TCRdb records one entry per CDR3 protein without DNA. The specimen's table records around 550,000 distinct CDR3 sequences. The TCR originated in a man younger than 30 in good health. The sample was blood T cells: a sorted CD56 or NKG2C T cell subset, CD4+ or CD8+ T cells, or bulk PBMC T cells (not recorded which).

This chain's CDR3 is CASSSQGWGYTF. This chain joins TRBV7-9 and TRBJ1-2; absent DNA, TCRdb's TRBD1 call cannot be checked. CDR1 SEHNR and CDR2 FQNEAQ come from the germline V gene (reference sequence). The CDR3 is made up of 12 amino acids.